The T cell receptor beta chain described here comes from a study of blood T cell repertoires in COVID-19. This clone showed up just a few times. V shed 0 bases and J shed 11 bases, with 10 bases lying between them. The CDR3 length is 12 residues. Germline lookup yields CDR1 MNHEY and CDR2 SVGEGT. How the authors handled the data: Reference gene primer amplification yielded estimated nucleated cell counts. Some clones are missing from TCRdb's copy, which holds only in-frame ones; the method was immunoSEQ multiplex PCR. The V and J calls and the clone size are those of that table, but D and trimming were determined from the DNA. The repertoire holds 200,000 to 250,000 clones, with around 87% as singletons.

Specimen: peripheral blood. The chain combines TRBV6-2 or TRBV6-3 with TRBJ1-1; D is ambiguous. The sequence was obtained from a woman aged 70 to 79 with active or convalescent COVID-19. The CDR3 bases are TGTGCCAGCAGTTACTCGACATGGAGGGCTTTCTTT. Amino acid sequence: CASSYSTWRAFF.